This entry concerns a single T cell receptor (beta chain). Which antigen it targets is not known. Base-call qualities are not available, and no considerably larger clone is one nucleotide away. These data originate in a study of CD8 T cells in Susac syndrome (dated by TCRdb to the late 2010s). Study-wide context: Repertoire sequencing was used to test whether CD8+ T cell activation and differentiation in Susac syndrome was antigen driven.

The study at large found these results: The number of individuals in the TCR sequencing and HLA analysis was recognized as being relatively small.

RNA was extracted with the RNeasy kit and roughly 0.5 to 1 ug was reverse transcribed using random hexamers. The immunoSEQ multiplex PCR assay, covering 54 Vbeta and 13 Jbeta segments, was used to amplify TCR beta CDR3 regions. PCR amplification bias was corrected using a synthetic template baseline for primer optimization and computational correction. The authors processed their data as follows. Reads were annotated to V, D and J genes according to IMGT and were analyzed with immunoSEQ Analyzer, with only productive sequences retained. To calculate clonality, Shannon entropy was normalized by log2 of the number of productive unique sequences and then subtracted from one. For each patient and control, public and private clones were evaluated among the 100 most prevalent clones. Clones were defined as Susac-specific when absent from the healthy and MS cohorts, from about a thousand published viral clones and from other ImmuneACCESS disease sequences. Using fastp at Q25 and MiXCR, TCRdb reprocessed the public reads and kept productive beta chains. Identical CDR3 proteins give one entry, which carries the most common genes and DNA. The V and J calls here are based on TCRdb, not the publication. This sample lists approximately 170,000 distinct CDR3 sequences; 85% to 95% were detected once. Around 0.13% of the sample is in the top ten clones.

Peripheral blood CD8+ and CD4+ T cells from healthy donors, Susac syndrome patients and multiple sclerosis patients were profiled using high-throughput TCR beta sequencing. The healthy donors served as controls matched for age and sex. CD8+ TEMRA cells were enriched by FACS, while bulk CD8+ and CD4+ T cells were purified by magnetic negative isolation. Blood was collected in EDTA tubes and processed within 24 hours, with PBMCs isolated through density gradient centrifugation. PBMCs destined for TCR sequencing were cryopreserved in liquid nitrogen and later thawed in a 37 °C water bath. A purity of at least 90% was achieved for sorted or isolated CD4+, CD8+ and CD8+ TEMRA cells. The CDR3 covers 17 residues, taking in both the cysteine and the phenylalanine. Here the CDR3 DNA is all that survives: 51 bases in frame from base 1. The junction carries 13 bases between V and J, which are trimmed by 0 bases and 1 base respectively. Taken from the germline V gene, the CDR1 and CDR2 loops are MGHRA and YSYEKL.

Specimen: CD4+ T cells from PBMCs. The V and J genes are TRBV4-1 and TRBJ1-3; the D segment could be TRBD1, given 5 matching bases. This clonotype was sampled from a human donor in good health. The CDR3 reads CASSQEGVGLSGNTIYF. The nucleotide sequence reads TGCGCCAGCAGCCAAGAAGGGGTGGGATTATCTGGAAACACCATATATTTT.